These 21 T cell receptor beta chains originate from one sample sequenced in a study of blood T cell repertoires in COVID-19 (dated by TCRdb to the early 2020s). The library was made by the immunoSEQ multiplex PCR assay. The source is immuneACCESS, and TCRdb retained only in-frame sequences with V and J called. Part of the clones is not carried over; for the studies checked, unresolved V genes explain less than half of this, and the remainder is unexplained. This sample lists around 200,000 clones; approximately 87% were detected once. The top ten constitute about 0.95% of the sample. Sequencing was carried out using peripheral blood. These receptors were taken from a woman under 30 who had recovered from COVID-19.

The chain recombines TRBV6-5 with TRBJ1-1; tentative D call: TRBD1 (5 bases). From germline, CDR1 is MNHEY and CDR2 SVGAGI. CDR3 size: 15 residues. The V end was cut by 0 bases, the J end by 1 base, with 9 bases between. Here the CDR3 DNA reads TGTGCCAGCAGTTACTCAACAGGCCCGAACACTGAAGCTTTCTTT. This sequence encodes CASSYSTGPNTEAFF.

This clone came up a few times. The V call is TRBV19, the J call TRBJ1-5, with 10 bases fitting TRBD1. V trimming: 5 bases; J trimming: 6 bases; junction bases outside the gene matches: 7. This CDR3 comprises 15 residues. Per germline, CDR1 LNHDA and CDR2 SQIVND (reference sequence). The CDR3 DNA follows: TGTGCCAGTAGTGGGGGACAGGGGAAGGGTCAGCCCCAGCATTTT. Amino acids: CASSGGQGKGQPQHF. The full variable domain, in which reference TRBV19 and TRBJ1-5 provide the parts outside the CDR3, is DGGITQSPKYLFRKEGQNVTLSCEQNLNHDAMYWYRQDPGQGLRLIYYSQIVNDFQKGDIAEGYSVSREKKESFPLTVTSAQKNPTAFYLCASSGGQGKGQPQHFGDGTRLSIL.

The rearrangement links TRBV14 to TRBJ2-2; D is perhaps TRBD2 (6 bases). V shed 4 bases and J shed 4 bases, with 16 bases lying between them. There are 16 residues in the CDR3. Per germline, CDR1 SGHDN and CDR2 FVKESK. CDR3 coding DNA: TGTGCCAGCAGCCGAAATAGCGGAGCAGTCACCGGGGAGCTGTTTTTT. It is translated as CASSRNSGAVTGELFF.

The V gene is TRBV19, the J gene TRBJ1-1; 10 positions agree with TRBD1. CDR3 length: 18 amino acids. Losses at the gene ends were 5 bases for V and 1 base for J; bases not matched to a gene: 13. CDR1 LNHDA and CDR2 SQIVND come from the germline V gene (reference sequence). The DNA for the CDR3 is TGTGCCAGTAGTCCCCCGGGACAGGGGATCCGATCGAACACTGAAGCTTTCTTT. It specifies CASSPPGQGIRSNTEAFF.

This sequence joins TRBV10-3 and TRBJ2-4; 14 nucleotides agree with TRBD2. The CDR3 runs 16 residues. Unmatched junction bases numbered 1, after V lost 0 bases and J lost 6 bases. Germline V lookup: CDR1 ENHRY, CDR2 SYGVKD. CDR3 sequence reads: CAISESTSGGVNIQYF. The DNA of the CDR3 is TGTGCCATCAGTGAGTCGACTAGCGGGGGGGTAAACATTCAGTACTTC.

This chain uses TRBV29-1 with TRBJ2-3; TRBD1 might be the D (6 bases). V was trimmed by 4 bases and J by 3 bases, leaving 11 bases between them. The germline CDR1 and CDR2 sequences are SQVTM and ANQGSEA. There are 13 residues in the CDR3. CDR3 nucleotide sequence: TGCAGCGTTGGCCGACAGGATACAGATACGCAGTATTTT. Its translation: CSVGRQDTDTQYF.

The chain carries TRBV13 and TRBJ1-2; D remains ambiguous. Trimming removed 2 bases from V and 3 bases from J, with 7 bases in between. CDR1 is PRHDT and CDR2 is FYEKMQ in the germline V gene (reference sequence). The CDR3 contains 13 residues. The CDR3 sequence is CASSLPGDYGYTF. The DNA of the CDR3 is TGTGCCAGCAGCTTACCCGGGGACTATGGCTACACCTTC.

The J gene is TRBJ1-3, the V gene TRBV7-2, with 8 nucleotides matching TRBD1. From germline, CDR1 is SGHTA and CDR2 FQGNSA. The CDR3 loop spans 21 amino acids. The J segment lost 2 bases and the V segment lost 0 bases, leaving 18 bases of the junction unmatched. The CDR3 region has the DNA TGTGCCAGCAGCTTAGCAATCGGTGACAGGGGATATCGGATTACTGGAAACACCATATATTTT. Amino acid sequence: CASSLAIGDRGYRITGNTIYF.

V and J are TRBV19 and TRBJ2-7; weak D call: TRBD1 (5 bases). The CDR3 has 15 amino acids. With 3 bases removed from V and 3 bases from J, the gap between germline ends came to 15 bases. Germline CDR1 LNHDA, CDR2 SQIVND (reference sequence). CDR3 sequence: CASSIFVGRDYEQYF. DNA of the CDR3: TGTGCCAGTAGTATCTTTGTCGGCAGGGACTACGAGCAGTACTTC.

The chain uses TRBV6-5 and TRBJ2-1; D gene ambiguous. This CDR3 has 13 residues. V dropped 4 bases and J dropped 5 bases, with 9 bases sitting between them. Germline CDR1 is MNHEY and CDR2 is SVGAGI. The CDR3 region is CASSWARDNEQFF. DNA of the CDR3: TGTGCCAGCAGTTGGGCGCGAGACAATGAGCAGTTCTTC.

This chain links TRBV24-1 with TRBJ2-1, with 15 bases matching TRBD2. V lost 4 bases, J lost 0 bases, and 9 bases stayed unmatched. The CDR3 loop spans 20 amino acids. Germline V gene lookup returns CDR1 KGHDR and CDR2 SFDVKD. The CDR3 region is CATSDPGLAGGISSYNEQFF. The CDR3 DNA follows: TGTGCCACCAGTGACCCGGGACTAGCGGGAGGCATCAGCTCCTACAATGAGCAGTTCTTC.

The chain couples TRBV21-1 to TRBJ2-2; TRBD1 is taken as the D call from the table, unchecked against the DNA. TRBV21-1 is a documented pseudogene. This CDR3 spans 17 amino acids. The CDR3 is CASSKTPRQGATGELFF. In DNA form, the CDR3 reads TGTGCCAGCAGCAAAACTCCCCGACAGGGGGCCACCGGGGAGCTGTTTTTT.

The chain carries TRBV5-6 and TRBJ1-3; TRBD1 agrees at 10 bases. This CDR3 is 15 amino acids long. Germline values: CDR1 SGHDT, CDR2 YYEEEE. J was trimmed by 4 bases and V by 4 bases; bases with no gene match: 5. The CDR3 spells CASSPDRGAGNTIYF. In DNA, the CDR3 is TGTGCCAGCAGCCCGGACAGGGGGGCAGGAAACACCATATATTTT.

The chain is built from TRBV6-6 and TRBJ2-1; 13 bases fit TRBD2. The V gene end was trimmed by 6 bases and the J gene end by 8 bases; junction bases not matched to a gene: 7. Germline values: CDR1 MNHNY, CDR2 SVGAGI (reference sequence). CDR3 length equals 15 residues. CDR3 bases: TGTGCCAGCAGCCGGACTAGCGGGAGTTTGGATGAGCAGTTCTTC. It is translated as CASSRTSGSLDEQFF.

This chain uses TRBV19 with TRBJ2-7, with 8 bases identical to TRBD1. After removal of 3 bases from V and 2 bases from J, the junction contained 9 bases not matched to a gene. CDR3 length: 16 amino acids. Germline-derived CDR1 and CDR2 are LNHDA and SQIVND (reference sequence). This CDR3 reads CASSISQGALTYEQYF. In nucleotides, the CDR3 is TGTGCCAGTAGTATTTCGCAGGGGGCGCTGACCTACGAGCAGTACTTC. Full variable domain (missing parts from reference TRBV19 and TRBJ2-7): DGGITQSPKYLFRKEGQNVTLSCEQNLNHDAMYWYRQDPGQGLRLIYYSQIVNDFQKGDIAEGYSVSREKKESFPLTVTSAQKNPTAFYLCASSISQGALTYEQYFGPGTRLTVT.

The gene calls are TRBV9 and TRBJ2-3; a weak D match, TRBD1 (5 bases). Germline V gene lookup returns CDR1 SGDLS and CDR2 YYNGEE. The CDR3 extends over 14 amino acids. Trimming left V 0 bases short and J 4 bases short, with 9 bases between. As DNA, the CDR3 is TGTGCCAGCAGCGTAGCAGGGATTGCAGATACGCAGTATTTT. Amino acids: CASSVAGIADTQYF.

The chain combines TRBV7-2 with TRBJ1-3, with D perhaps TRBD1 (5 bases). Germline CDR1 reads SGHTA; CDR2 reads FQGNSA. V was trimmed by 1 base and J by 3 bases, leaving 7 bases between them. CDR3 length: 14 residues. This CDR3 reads CASSLGTSGNTIYF. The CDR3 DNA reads TGTGCCAGCAGCTTAGGGACAAGTGGAAACACCATATATTTT.

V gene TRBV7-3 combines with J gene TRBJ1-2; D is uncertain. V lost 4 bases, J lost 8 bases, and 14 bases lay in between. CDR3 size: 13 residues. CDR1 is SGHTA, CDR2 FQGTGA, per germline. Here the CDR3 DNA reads TGTGCCAGCAGCTCCAGCCCCGGAGGGGGCTACACCTTC. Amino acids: CASSSSPGGGYTF.

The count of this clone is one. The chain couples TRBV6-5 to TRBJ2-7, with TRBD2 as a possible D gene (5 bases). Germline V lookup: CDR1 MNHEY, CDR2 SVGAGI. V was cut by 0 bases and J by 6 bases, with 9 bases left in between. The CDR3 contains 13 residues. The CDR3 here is CASSYSPGSEQYV. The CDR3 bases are TGTGCCAGCAGTTACTCGCCGGGGAGCGAGCAGTACGTC.

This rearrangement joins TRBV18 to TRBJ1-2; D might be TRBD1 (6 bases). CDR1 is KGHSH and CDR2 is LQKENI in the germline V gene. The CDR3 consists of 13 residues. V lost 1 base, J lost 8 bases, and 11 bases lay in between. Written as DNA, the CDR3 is TGTGCCAGCTCACCACTTGCAGGGGACGGCTACACCTTC. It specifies CASSPLAGDGYTF.

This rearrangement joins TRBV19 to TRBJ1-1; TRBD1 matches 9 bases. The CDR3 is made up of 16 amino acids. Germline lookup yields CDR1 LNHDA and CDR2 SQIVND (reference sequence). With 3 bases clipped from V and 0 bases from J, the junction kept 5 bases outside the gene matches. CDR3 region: CASSIRGQGLNTEAFF. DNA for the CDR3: TGTGCCAGTAGTATTAGGGGACAGGGTTTGAACACTGAAGCTTTCTTT.